This T cell receptor beta chain was obtained from a study of Ad26.COV2.S vaccination and SARS-CoV-2 variants (dated by TCRdb to about 2021). About the study as a whole: Donors in the vaccine arm were drawn from COV1001, a phase I-IIa trial of Ad26.COV2.S in healthy adults that was multicentre, randomized, double-blind and placebo-controlled. Ad26.COV2.S was given intramuscularly at 5x10^10 or 1x10^11 viral particles, as a single shot or as two shots 56 days apart. The specificity and breadth of SARS-CoV-2-reactive T cell receptors after Ad26.COV2.S vaccination were assessed by TCRbeta repertoire sequencing. Trial participants were randomized into five groups of five, in which low-dose or high-dose Ad26.COV2.S was given once or twice, or placebo was given on both occasions. A total of approximately 30 samples were included in the TCR-sequenced set, comprising some 20 Ad26.COV2.S vaccine recipients, 5 placebo recipients and 8 SARS-CoV-2 convalescent individuals. Investigators remained blinded to trial group allocation during experiments and outcome assessment. Paper-wide results and their limitations: Spike-specific TCR breadth was higher in Ad26.COV2.S recipients than in placebo recipients (P = 0.0014). According to the authors, total T cell responses may have been underestimated by the TCR breadth and depth analyses. Vaccine and placebo recipients had comparable non-spike TCR breadth, which fits with the vaccine containing only spike. The study was not powered for comparison of responses between vaccine doses or regimens. After vaccination, substantial breadth of spike-specific CD8+ and CD4+ T cell responses was reported.

From a lookup of the germline V gene, CDR1 and CDR2 are MDHEN and SYDVKM. Cut back by 5 bases and 4 bases, the V and J ends lie 20 bases apart. Counted from cysteine to phenylalanine, this CDR3 has 16 amino acids. The DNA shown is the 48-base CDR3, in frame from base 1. TCRbeta CDR3 regions were sequenced with the immunoSEQ Assay. After extraction, genomic DNA underwent amplification by bias-controlled multiplex PCR, followed by high-throughput sequencing. On the authors' methods: Collapsing and filtering of sequences were performed to quantify the absolute abundance of each unique TCRbeta CDR3 region. Usable DNA was measured by amplifying reference genes present in all nucleated cells, and TCRbeta template counts were normalized to that usable DNA to estimate T cell fraction. Repertoire TCRs were annotated as SARS-CoV-2-specific when V gene, CDR3 amino acid sequence and J gene were exactly matched to a known reactive TCR set. The reference SARS-CoV-2 TCR set was derived from MIRA and filtered for enrichment in COVID-19-positive ImmuneCODE repertoires, a step that removed public or cross-reactive TCRs. Using the MIRA antigens, annotated TCRs were further analysed by specific ORF or by position within an ORF. Breadth was defined as annotated unique rearrangements over total unique productive rearrangements; depth was the summed frequency of those rearrangements. TCR breadth was compared between groups using two-sided Wilcoxon rank-sum tests. Imported from immuneACCESS, the table was reduced by TCRdb to in-frame sequences with V and J called. These copies leave out some clones; in studies compared against another copy, an unresolved V gene accounts for under half, and the cause of the remainder is not known. For V, J and clone size, that table is used; D and trimming come from the DNA. This sample holds more than 300,000 clones; about 85% were observed only once. 2% to 2.5% of the sample lies in the top ten.

The treatment or condition label on this specimen signifies: 19 received Ad26.COV2.S at low or high dose, single or two shots; 5 received placebo; per-sample allocation not given. For vaccine and placebo recipients, the sequenced repertoires came from samples collected on day 63 after the first injection. In Cohort 1b, some 25 adults aged 18-55 years were enrolled at a single site in Boston, USA, between 29 July and 7 August 2020. Ad26.COV2.S was a replication-incompetent adenovirus type 26 vector that expressed a prefusion-stabilized SARS-CoV-2 spike protein derived from the original Wuhan strain. Note on this clone: The clone's antigen remains unknown. No much larger clone is present one base from it, and per-base qualities are unavailable.

The rearranged segments are TRBV28 and TRBJ1-2; a tentative D call is TRBD1 (6 bases match). Specimen: peripheral blood, collected in a trial of Ad26.COV2.S vaccine versus placebo. The receptor was isolated from a person between 18 and 65 years old who received the Ad26.COV2.S COVID-19 vaccine or a placebo. CDR3 loop: CASSAGGSERGYGYTF. The sequenced DNA is TGTGCCAGCAGTGCGGGGGGCTCCGAACGAGGCTATGGCTACACCTTC.